The clone carrying this T cell receptor beta chain was seen only a few times. The V end was cut by 3 bases, the J end by 3 bases, with 18 bases between. Germline CDR1 is MDHEN and CDR2 is SYDVKM. The CDR3 spans 16 residues. Sample time point: patch test 2, 6 weeks after DPC sensitization. The treatment is: therapeutic diphenylcyclopropenone sensitization with weekly scalp DPC. Unfractionated whole blood yielded total RNA. TCRdb ran MiXCR on the RACE reads and lists one entry per CDR3 protein. The sample holds 35,000 to 55,000 distinct CDR3 sequences; approximately 9.6% are singletons and the top ten take 14%. The data derive from a study of human T cells and chemical hapten exposure.

The clonotype originates from a woman in her 30s with alopecia areata. Some clones in this sample may be carry-over from other donors' samples. Here the sequenced sample was whole blood, taken in connection with sensitization to the hapten diphenylcyclopropenone (DPC). The chain combines TRBV28 with TRBJ2-7; D may be TRBD2 (6 bases). CDR3 loop: CASSFPGVRGVYEQYF. As DNA, the CDR3 is TGTGCCAGCAGTTTCCCCGGCGTGCGGGGTGTCTACGAGCAGTACTTC.